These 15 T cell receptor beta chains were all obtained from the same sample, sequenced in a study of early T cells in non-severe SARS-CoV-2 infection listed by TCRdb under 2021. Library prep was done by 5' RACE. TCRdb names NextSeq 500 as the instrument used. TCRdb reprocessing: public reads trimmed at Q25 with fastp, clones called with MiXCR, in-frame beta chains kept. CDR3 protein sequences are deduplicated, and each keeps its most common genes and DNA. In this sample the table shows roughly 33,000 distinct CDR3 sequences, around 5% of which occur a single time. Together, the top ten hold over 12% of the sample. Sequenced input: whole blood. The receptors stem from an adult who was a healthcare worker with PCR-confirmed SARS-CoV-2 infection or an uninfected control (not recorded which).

CDR3 protein: CASSPGGRGGTEAFF. In nucleotides, the CDR3 is TGTGCCAGCAGCCCGGGGGGTCGGGGAGGCACTGAAGCTTTCTTT. The chain links TRBV5-4 to TRBJ1-1, with D possibly TRBD1 on 5 matching bases. The CDR3 totals 15 residues. Germline CDR1 reads SGHNT; CDR2 reads YYREEE (reference sequence). Deletions cut 4 bases from V and 4 bases from J, with 17 bases between.

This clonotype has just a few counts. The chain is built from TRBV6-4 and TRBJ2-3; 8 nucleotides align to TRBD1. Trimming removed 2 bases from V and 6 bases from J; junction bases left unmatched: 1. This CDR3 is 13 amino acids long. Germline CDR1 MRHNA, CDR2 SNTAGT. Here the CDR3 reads CASSDRDRDTQYF. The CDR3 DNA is TGTGCCAGCAGTGACCGGGACAGGGATACGCAGTATTTT.

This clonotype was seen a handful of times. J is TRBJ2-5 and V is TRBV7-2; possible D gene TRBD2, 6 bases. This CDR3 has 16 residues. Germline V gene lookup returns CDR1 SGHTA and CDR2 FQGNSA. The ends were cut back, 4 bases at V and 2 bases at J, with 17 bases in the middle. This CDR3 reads CASSSGRHSGQETQYF. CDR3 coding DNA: TGTGCCAGCAGCTCAGGACGCCATAGCGGACAAGAGACCCAGTACTTC.

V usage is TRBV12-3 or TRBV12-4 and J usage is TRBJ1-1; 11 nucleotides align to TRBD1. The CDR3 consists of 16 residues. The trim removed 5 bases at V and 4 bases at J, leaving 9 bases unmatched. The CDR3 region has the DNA TGTGCCAGCAGTGATCCCGGGACAGGGGGGAGCACTGAAGCTTTCTTT. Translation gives CASSDPGTGGSTEAFF.

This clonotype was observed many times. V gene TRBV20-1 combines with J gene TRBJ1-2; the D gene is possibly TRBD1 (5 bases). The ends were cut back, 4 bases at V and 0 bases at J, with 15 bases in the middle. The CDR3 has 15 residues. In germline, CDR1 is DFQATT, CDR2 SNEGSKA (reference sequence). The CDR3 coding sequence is TGCAGTGCTACGAGGGGACGCGAGACTAACTATGGCTACACCTTC. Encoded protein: CSATRGRETNYGYTF.

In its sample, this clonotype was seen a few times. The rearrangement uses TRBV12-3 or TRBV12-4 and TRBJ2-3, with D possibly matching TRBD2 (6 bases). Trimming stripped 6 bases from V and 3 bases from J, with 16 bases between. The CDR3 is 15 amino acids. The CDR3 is CASSPGGGLTDTQYF. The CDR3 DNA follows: TGTGCCAGCAGCCCGGGTGGGGGGTTGACAGATACGCAGTATTTT.

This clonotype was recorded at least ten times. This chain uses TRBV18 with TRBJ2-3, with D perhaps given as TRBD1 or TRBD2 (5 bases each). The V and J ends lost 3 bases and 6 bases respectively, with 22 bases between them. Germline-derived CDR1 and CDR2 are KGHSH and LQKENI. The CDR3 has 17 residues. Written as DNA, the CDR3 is TGTGCCAGCTCACCTCCGAGGGGCGGACGCGCAGGTGATACGCAGTATTTT. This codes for CASSPPRGGRAGDTQYF. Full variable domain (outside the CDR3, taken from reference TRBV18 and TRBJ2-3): NAGVMQNPRHLVRRRGQEARLRCSPMKGHSHVYWYRQLPEEGLKFMVYLQKENIIDESGMPKERFSAEFPKEGPSILRIQQVVRGDSAAYFCASSPPRGGRAGDTQYFGPGTRLTVL.

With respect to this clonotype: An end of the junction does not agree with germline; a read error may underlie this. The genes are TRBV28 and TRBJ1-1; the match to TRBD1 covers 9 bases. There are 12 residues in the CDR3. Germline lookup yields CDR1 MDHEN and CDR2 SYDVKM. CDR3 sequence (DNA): TGTGCCAGCAGTTTCGGGACAGGGAGGACCCTCTTT. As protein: CASSFGTGRTLF.

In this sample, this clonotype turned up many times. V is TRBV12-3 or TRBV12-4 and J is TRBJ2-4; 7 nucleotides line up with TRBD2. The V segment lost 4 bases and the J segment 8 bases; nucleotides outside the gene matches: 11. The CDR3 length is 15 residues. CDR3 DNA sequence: TGTGCCAGCAGTTCAGACCCTGCCCGGGGGGACATTCAGTACTTC. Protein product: CASSSDPARGDIQYF.

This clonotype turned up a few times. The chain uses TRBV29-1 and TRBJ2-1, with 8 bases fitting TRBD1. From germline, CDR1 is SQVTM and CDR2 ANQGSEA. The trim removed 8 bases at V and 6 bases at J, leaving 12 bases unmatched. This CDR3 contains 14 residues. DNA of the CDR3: TGCAGCACCCAAGGACAGGGTCGGGGCAATGAGCAGTTCTTC. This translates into CSTQGQGRGNEQFF.

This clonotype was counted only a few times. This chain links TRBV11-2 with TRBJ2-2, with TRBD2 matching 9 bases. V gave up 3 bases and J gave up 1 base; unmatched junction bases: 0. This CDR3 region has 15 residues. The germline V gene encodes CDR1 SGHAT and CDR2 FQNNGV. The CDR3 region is CASSFSGGNTGELFF. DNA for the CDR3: TGTGCCAGCAGCTTTAGCGGGGGGAACACCGGGGAGCTGTTTTTT.

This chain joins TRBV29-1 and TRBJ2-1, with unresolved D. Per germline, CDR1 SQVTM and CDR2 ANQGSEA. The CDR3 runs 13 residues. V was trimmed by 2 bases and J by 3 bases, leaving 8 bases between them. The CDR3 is CSVERVLYNEQFF. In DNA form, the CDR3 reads TGCAGCGTTGAACGCGTACTCTACAATGAGCAGTTCTTC.

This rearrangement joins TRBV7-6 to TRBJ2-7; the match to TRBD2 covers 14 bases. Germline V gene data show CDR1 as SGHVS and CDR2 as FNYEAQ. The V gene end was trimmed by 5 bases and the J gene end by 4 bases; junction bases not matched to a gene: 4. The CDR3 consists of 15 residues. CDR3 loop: CASSATSGGAYEQYF. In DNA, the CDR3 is TGTGCCAGCAGCGCGACTAGCGGGGGGGCTTACGAGCAGTACTTC. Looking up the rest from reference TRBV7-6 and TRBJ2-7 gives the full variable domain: GAGVSQSPRYKVTKRGQDVALRCDPISGHVSLYWYRQALGQGPEFLTYFNYEAQQDKSGLPNDRFSAERPEGSISTLTIQRTEQRDSAMYRCASSATSGGAYEQYFGPGTRLTVT.

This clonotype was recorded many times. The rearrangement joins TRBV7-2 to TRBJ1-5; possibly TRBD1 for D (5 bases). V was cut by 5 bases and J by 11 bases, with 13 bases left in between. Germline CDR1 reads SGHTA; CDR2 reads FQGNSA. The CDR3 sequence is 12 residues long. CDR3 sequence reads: CASSRPPGAQHF. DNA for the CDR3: TGTGCCAGCAGCCGGCCTCCGGGGGCCCAGCATTTT.

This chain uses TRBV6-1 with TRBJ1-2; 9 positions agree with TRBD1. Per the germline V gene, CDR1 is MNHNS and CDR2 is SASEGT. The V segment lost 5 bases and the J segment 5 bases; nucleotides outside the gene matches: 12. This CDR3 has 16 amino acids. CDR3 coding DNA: TGTGCCAGCAGTCCCTTTGGGGACAGGGAAGGGTATGGCTACACCTTC. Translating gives CASSPFGDREGYGYTF.